This T cell receptor beta chain is from a study of T-cell memory formation after mild COVID-19. Overall study: Largely donor-specific TCR clusters were found.

Study-wide results and caveats: Mainly CM and EM harbored the contracting CD4+ clones; mainly EMRA harbored the CD8+ ones. The pre-infection memory compartment contained some responding clones, suggesting cross-reactive memory joined. Clones contracting day 15 to 85 were balanced CD4/CD8; later expanders leaned CD4+.

This clonotype was recorded a few times. Its antigen is unknown. TCRdb ran MiXCR on the 5' RACE reads and lists one entry per CDR3 protein. The sample records roughly 130,000 distinct CDR3 sequences, roughly 6% being singletons. Sample: PBMCs or a T cell subset sorted from them (not recorded which). The source is an adult woman who had mild COVID-19 (a few samples of this study predate the infection). Cell type and time point are not known.

The CDR3: CSAHRGQGAVVEKLFF. The CDR3 DNA reads TGCAGTGCTCACCGGGGACAGGGGGCGGTAGTTGAAAAACTGTTTTTT. The rearrangement uses TRBV20-1 and TRBJ1-4; 12 nucleotides agree with TRBD1. V was clipped by 5 bases and J by 7 bases; unmatched bases: 11. The CDR3 extends over 16 amino acids. Germline V gene sequence: CDR1 DFQATT, CDR2 SNEGSKA (reference sequence).